This T cell receptor (beta chain) was observed in a study of blood T cell repertoires in COVID-19. Study-wide context: Collection of acute and convalescent COVID-19 samples took place in the United States, Italy and Spain. PBMCs, B-cell-depleted T cells, or T cells provided the cDNA or gDNA that made up the material.

As handled by the study authors: Scientists estimated how many nucleated cells there were by amplifying reference gene primers. Sequencing was performed with immunoSEQ multiplex PCR; in TCRdb, only in-frame clones are kept and a portion is missing. V and J calls and clone size are as listed in that table; D and trimming were resolved from the DNA. Of about 190,000 clones in the sample, approximately 90% were seen once. V lost 6 bases and J lost 4; bases outside the gene matches: 6. This CDR3 comprises 14 residues. Germline V gene lookup returns CDR1 MNHEY and CDR2 SVGAGI. The sequenced sample was peripheral blood. This sequence was found in a woman between 35 and 50 years old who had recovered from COVID-19. The rearrangement links TRBV6-5 to TRBJ2-1; the match to TRBD2 covers 7 bases. DNA of the CDR3: TGTGCCAGCAGCGGTAGCGGGTATTACAATGAGCAGTTCTTC. Residues: CASSGSGYYNEQFF.